This T cell receptor beta chain was profiled in a study of cytomegalovirus exposure and HLA in healthy donors. Findings and limits, study-wide: HLA restriction was apparent for most CMV-associated TCR beta chains in a later analysis. Several of the most significant clusters appeared linked to common viral pathogens, based on a later analysis. The study recorded more than 150 TCR beta chains that were cytomegalovirus-associated. Highly shared sequence variants in one cluster were likely a sequencing artifact.

Remarks on this clone: Its antigen is not known. At the DNA level, this CDR3 is encoded by other sequences in the same sample as well.

V lost 0 bases and J lost 3; bases outside the gene matches: 3. Germline CDR1 and CDR2: SGDLS and YYNGEE. The CDR3 length is 15 residues. PCR amplification relied on 60 Vbeta primers (plus 13 Jbeta primers). Here immunoSEQ multiplex PCR was the method, and the copy in TCRdb shows in-frame clones only, minus some. The sample shows fewer than 150,000 clones, roughly 80% of them seen only once. The sequence came from a man aged 25-45 years in good health and CMV-seronegative. The genes are TRBV9 and TRBJ2-7; 10 nucleotides match TRBD2. What was sequenced was PBMCs. The CDR3 nucleotides are TGTGCCAGCAGCGTAGGATCTAGCGGGAGCTACGAGCAGTACTTC. Its translation: CASSVGSSGSYEQYF.